These 22 T cell receptor beta chains were all obtained from the same sample, sequenced in a study of cytomegalovirus exposure and HLA in healthy donors. PCR amplification relied on 60 Vbeta primers (plus 13 Jbeta primers). Sequenced by immunoSEQ multiplex PCR; TCRdb stores in-frame clones only, minus some. The data contain around 150,000 clones, roughly 75% of them singletons. The sample comprised PBMCs. The receptors were sampled from a man aged 40-49 years in good health and CMV-seropositive.

This clone was detected once. CDR3 sequence reads: CASSPPRLEGNTEAFF. The CDR3 coding sequence is TGTGCCAGCAGCCCACCCAGGTTGGAAGGGAACACTGAAGCTTTCTTT. This sequence joins TRBV5-5 and TRBJ1-1; no clear D. This CDR3 is built from 16 residues. The V gene lost 4 bases and the J gene lost 1 base, with 17 bases spanning the gap. Germline CDR1 SGHKS, CDR2 YYEKEE (reference sequence).

The sample holds one count of this clone. V is TRBV19 and J is TRBJ1-1, with 7 positions matching TRBD1. This CDR3 contains 17 residues. The J segment lost 0 bases and the V segment lost 3 bases, leaving 10 bases of the junction unmatched. Germline V gene lookup returns CDR1 LNHDA and CDR2 SQIVND (reference sequence). The CDR3 here is CASSMTPGGPLNTEAFF. CDR3 DNA: TGTGCCAGTAGTATGACGCCAGGGGGTCCTCTGAACACTGAAGCTTTCTTT. Together with reference TRBV19 and TRBJ1-1, the CDR3 gives the full variable domain: DGGITQSPKYLFRKEGQNVTLSCEQNLNHDAMYWYRQDPGQGLRLIYYSQIVNDFQKGDIAEGYSVSREKKESFPLTVTSAQKNPTAFYLCASSMTPGGPLNTEAFFGQGTRLTVV.

The chain joins TRBV5-1 to TRBJ1-2; TRBD1 aligns across 9 bases. J gave up 6 bases and V 1 base, and 10 bases lay outside the gene matches. The germline CDR1 and CDR2 sequences are SGHRS and YFSETQ. This CDR3 contains 16 residues. The CDR3 protein is CASSLYGTGRENGYTF. CDR3 nucleotide sequence: TGCGCCAGCAGCTTGTATGGGACAGGGCGTGAAAATGGCTACACCTTC.

The CDR3 protein is CASSLMLASDTQYF. The CDR3 bases are TGCGCCAGCAGCTTGATGCTAGCGTCCGATACGCAGTATTTT. V and J are TRBV5-1 and TRBJ2-3; tentative D call: TRBD2 (6 bases). CDR1 is SGHRS, CDR2 YFSETQ, per germline. Trimming left V 1 base short and J 6 bases short, with 12 bases between. There are 14 residues in the CDR3.

As concerns this clone: Mismatch with germline at one junction end may stem from a read error. This rearrangement joins TRBV5-1 to TRBJ2-3; 13 bases fit TRBD2. The CDR3 runs 16 residues. From germline, CDR1 is SGHRS and CDR2 YFSETQ. CDR3 in DNA: TGCGCTAGCAGCTTGGGACTAGCGGGAAGCACAGATACGCAGTATTTT. It specifies CASSLGLAGSTDTQYF.

This sequence joins TRBV6-5 and TRBJ2-5; 7 positions match TRBD1. Germline CDR1 is MNHEY and CDR2 is SVGAGI. V shed 6 bases and J 3 bases; nucleotides not matched to a gene: 7. CDR3 length: 14 amino acids. CDR3 amino acids: CASSYSGTEETQYF. The CDR3 nucleotides read TGTGCCAGCAGCTATTCCGGGACAGAAGAGACCCAGTACTTC.

The CDR3 DNA reads TGTGCCAGCAGCCGCGTGGCGGGAGGTGGCTACACCTTC. Amino acids: CASSRVAGGGYTF. The rearrangement joins TRBV7-2 to TRBJ1-2; no clear D. The germline V gene has CDR1 SGHTA and CDR2 FQGNSA. This CDR3 has 13 residues. V was clipped by 5 bases and J by 7 bases, with 14 bases between them.

The chain is built from TRBV7-2 and TRBJ2-5; TRBD1 agrees at 11 bases. Germline CDR1 is SGHTA and CDR2 is FQGNSA. V lost 1 base to trimming and J lost 5 bases; unmatched junction nucleotides: 3. There are 15 residues in the CDR3. Here the CDR3 reads CASSLGGQGGETQYF. The CDR3 nucleotides read TGTGCCAGCAGCTTAGGGGGACAGGGGGGGGAGACCCAGTACTTC.

V is TRBV2 and J is TRBJ1-5, with D possibly matching TRBD1 (6 bases). The germline V gene encodes CDR1 SNHLY and CDR2 FYNNEI. The V and J ends lost 7 bases and 0 bases respectively, with 13 bases between them. This CDR3 spans 15 amino acids. The CDR3 coding sequence is TGTGCCAGCAAGGGGGACACGTATAGCAATCAGCCCCAGCATTTT. This translates into CASKGDTYSNQPQHF.

This clone occurred a few times. This chain joins TRBV2 and TRBJ1-1; D is possibly TRBD1 (5 bases). The CDR3 contains 15 residues. V lost 6 bases and J lost 5, with 19 bases in between. In germline, CDR1 is SNHLY, CDR2 FYNNEI. CDR3 nucleotide sequence: TGTGCCAGCAGAAAGCCCGGCAGGGTAGGTACTGAAGCTTTCTTT. The encoded protein is CASRKPGRVGTEAFF.

This clone was found a few times. The V gene is TRBV4-1, the J gene TRBJ1-1; no firm D call. V was pared by 0 bases and J by 1 base, with 9 bases between. Germline CDR1 MGHRA, CDR2 YSYEKL. CDR3 size: 15 residues. CDR3 in amino acids: CASSQDRVGNTEAFF. CDR3 nucleotides: TGCGCCAGCAGCCAAGATCGGGTAGGGAACACTGAAGCTTTCTTT.

V usage is TRBV7-2 and J usage is TRBJ1-3; 9 bases are shared with TRBD1. The CDR3 length is 17 residues. Germline trimming cut 5 bases from V and 4 bases from J; bases unmatched to any gene: 12. Germline V CDR1 and CDR2: SGHTA, FQGNSA. CDR3 in DNA: TGTGCCAGCAGCCTACAGGGTGGACAGGGGAACGGAAACACCATATATTTT. Residues: CASSLQGGQGNGNTIYF.

V and J are TRBV28 and TRBJ2-1; a possible D gene is TRBD1 (5 bases). The CDR3 covers 11 residues. V was clipped by 1 base and J by 16 bases, with 11 bases between them. Per the germline V gene, CDR1 is MDHEN and CDR2 is SYDVKM. The CDR3 nucleotides are TGTGCCAGCAGTTTATTATCGGACATATTCTTC. Protein product: CASSLLSDIFF.

This clone appeared a few times. This chain joins TRBV12-5 and TRBJ1-1, with D unresolved. The CDR3 consists of 14 residues. In germline, CDR1 is LGHNT, CDR2 FRNRAP. V was shortened by 3 bases and J by 0 bases, with 8 bases between the two germline ends. In nucleotides, the CDR3 is TGTGCTAGTGGTTTTTGGCAGGTGAACACTGAAGCTTTCTTT. Encoded protein: CASGFWQVNTEAFF.

This clone occurred a few times. The gene calls are TRBV7-9 and TRBJ1-5, with D perhaps matching TRBD1 (6 bases). The V and J ends lost 0 bases and 4 bases respectively, with 10 bases between them. The germline V gene encodes CDR1 SEHNR and CDR2 FQNEAQ (reference sequence). The CDR3 sequence is 15 residues long. The CDR3 loop reads CASSLAGAPNQPQHF. Here the CDR3 DNA reads TGTGCCAGCAGCTTAGCGGGGGCACCTAATCAGCCCCAGCATTTT. Full variable domain (remainder filled in from reference TRBV7-9 and TRBJ1-5): DTGVSQNPRHKITKRGQNVTFRCDPISEHNRLYWYRQTLGQGPEFLTYFQNEAQLEKSRLLSDRFSAERPKGSFSTLEIQRTEQGDSAMYLCASSLAGAPNQPQHFGDGTRLSIL.

J is TRBJ2-7 and V is TRBV19, with D maybe TRBD2 (5 bases). Per the germline V gene, CDR1 is LNHDA and CDR2 is SQIVND (reference sequence). The CDR3 covers 13 residues. V gave up 5 bases and J gave up 4 bases, with 12 bases separating them. The CDR3 sequence: CASSDRGFYEQYF. Written as DNA, the CDR3 is TGTGCCAGTAGTGACCGGGGATTTTACGAGCAGTACTTC.

The chain couples TRBV7-9 to TRBJ1-1; 7 nucleotides align to TRBD1. The trim removed 5 bases at V and 2 bases at J, leaving 11 bases unmatched. Per the germline V gene, CDR1 is SEHNR and CDR2 is FQNEAQ (reference sequence). The CDR3 runs to 16 residues. CDR3 protein: CASSRDWAGGNTEAFF. The CDR3 region has the DNA TGTGCCAGCAGCCGAGACTGGGCAGGGGGTAACACTGAAGCTTTCTTT. The variable domain in full, completed from reference TRBV7-9 and TRBJ1-1, reads DTGVSQNPRHKITKRGQNVTFRCDPISEHNRLYWYRQTLGQGPEFLTYFQNEAQLEKSRLLSDRFSAERPKGSFSTLEIQRTEQGDSAMYLCASSRDWAGGNTEAFFGQGTRLTVV.

The chain uses TRBV4-3 and TRBJ1-3, with 7 bases lining up with TRBD1. Germline-derived CDR1 and CDR2 are LGHNA and YSLEER. The CDR3 has 14 amino acids. V gave up 3 bases and J gave up 4 bases; unmatched junction bases: 3. The CDR3 sequence is CASSQDRWGNTIYF. The CDR3 DNA reads as TGCGCCAGCAGCCAGGACAGGTGGGGAAACACCATATATTTT.

This chain connects TRBV19 to TRBJ1-1, with TRBD1 matching over 11 bases. The CDR3 has 15 amino acids. The J segment lost 11 bases and the V segment lost 2 bases, leaving 10 bases of the junction unmatched. CDR1 is LNHDA, CDR2 SQIVND, per germline (reference sequence). The CDR3 DNA reads TGTGCCAGTAGTATAACCGGGACAGGGGGAGTCTACGCTTTCTTT. Translation: CASSITGTGGVYAFF. The variable domain in full, completed from reference TRBV19 and TRBJ1-1, reads DGGITQSPKYLFRKEGQNVTLSCEQNLNHDAMYWYRQDPGQGLRLIYYSQIVNDFQKGDIAEGYSVSREKKESFPLTVTSAQKNPTAFYLCASSITGTGGVYAFFGQGTRLTVV.

The chain links TRBV10-3 to TRBJ1-1; possibly TRBD1 for D (6 bases). From germline, CDR1 is ENHRY and CDR2 SYGVKD. CDR3 size: 12 residues. V dropped 5 bases and J dropped 3 bases, with 7 bases sitting between them. CDR3 in amino acids: CAISRTDTEAFF. CDR3 nucleotides: TGTGCCATCAGTAGGACAGACACTGAAGCTTTCTTT.

The chain employs TRBV4-3 and TRBJ2-6; 8 bases match TRBD2. There are 19 residues in the CDR3. Trimming at V came to 0 bases and at J to 0 bases, leaving 7 bases not matched to a gene. Per the germline V gene, CDR1 is LGHNA and CDR2 is YSLEER. CDR3: CASSQDPPGGTSGANVLTF. Here the CDR3 DNA reads TGCGCCAGCAGCCAAGACCCCCCGGGAGGGACCTCTGGGGCCAACGTCCTGACTTTC.

V and J are TRBV19 and TRBJ1-1; 12 bases are shared with TRBD1. CDR1 and CDR2 from the germline V gene are LNHDA and SQIVND (reference sequence). Germline trimming cut 5 bases from V and 2 bases from J; bases unmatched to any gene: 9. The CDR3 totals 17 residues. CDR3 sequence reads: CASSAPGTGGFNTEAFF. The CDR3 DNA follows: TGTGCCAGTAGTGCTCCCGGGACAGGGGGCTTTAACACTGAAGCTTTCTTT. Full variable domain (missing parts from reference TRBV19 and TRBJ1-1): DGGITQSPKYLFRKEGQNVTLSCEQNLNHDAMYWYRQDPGQGLRLIYYSQIVNDFQKGDIAEGYSVSREKKESFPLTVTSAQKNPTAFYLCASSAPGTGGFNTEAFFGQGTRLTVV.